The TCR beta chain under discussion was sequenced for a study of T cell changes during pregnancy in multiple sclerosis. Measured with immunoSEQ multiplex PCR; TCRdb has only the in-frame clones, and not every one. The table records tens of thousands of clones, roughly 94% of them present only once. V was shortened by 4 bases and J by 4 bases, with 17 bases between the two germline ends. The CDR3 consists of 15 residues. Germline CDR1 SGDLS, CDR2 YYNGEE. The sample here was peripheral blood, taken in the third trimester of pregnancy. V and J are TRBV9 and TRBJ1-1, with no clear D. The sequence was obtained from a female donor with multiple sclerosis, enrolled in a pregnancy study. In DNA, the CDR3 is TGTGCCAGCAGCCCGAGTCTTGAGTGGAGCACTGAAGCTTTCTTT. It specifies CASSPSLEWSTEAFF.